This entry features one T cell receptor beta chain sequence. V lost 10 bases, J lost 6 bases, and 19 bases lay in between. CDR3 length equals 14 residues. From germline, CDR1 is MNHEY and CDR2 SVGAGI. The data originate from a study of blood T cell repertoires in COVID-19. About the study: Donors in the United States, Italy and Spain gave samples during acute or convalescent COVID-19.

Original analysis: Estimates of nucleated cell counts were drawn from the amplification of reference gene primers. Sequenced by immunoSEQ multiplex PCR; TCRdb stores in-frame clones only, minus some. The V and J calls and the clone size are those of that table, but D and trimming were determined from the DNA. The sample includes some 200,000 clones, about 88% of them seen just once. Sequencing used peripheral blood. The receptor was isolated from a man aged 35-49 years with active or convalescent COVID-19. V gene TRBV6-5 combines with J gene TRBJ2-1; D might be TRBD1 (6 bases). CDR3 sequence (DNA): TGTGCCATCAACAGGGACCGCCTCGGCAATGAGCAGTTCTTC. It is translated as CAINRDRLGNEQFF.